This TCR beta chain was sequenced for a study of blood T cells in healthy people across ages. Study-wide context: Every two T cells gave about one barcoded beta molecule via template switching. Points from the study as a whole: The study lacked donor CMV status, which possibly confounded expanded clonotype changes. Strong correlation existed between TCR beta diversity and naive T cell percentage.

Concerning this clonotype itself: The antigen is undetermined.

Primed by a sample-barcoded 5' primer and a J-beta primer mix, a second PCR proceeded for roughly 6 to 12 cycles. In TCRdb, the 5' RACE reads were re-called with MiXCR into one record per CDR3 protein. In the table there are roughly 1.9 million distinct CDR3 sequences, roughly two fifths of which are singletons. The source of this sequence is a human donor in good health. The material sequenced was blood.

In nucleotides, the CDR3 is TGTGCCAGCAGTTTCGGGACAGGGCCCGAAAAACTGTTTTTT. Protein product: CASSFGTGPEKLFF. The gene calls are TRBV5-5 and TRBJ1-4; 9 bases map to TRBD1. Germline CDR1 reads SGHKS; CDR2 reads YYEKEE (reference sequence). The CDR3 runs to 14 residues. The trim removed 5 bases at V and 8 bases at J, leaving 7 bases unmatched.